These 30 T cell receptor beta chains were all obtained from the same sample, sequenced in a study of spatial heterogeneity in lung cancer. This sample's time point: blood at routine non-recurrence follow-up after resection. Unsorted whole RNA of tumor, nontumor lung or frozen PBMC was sequenced. TCRdb reprocessed the 5' RACE reads via MiXCR and lists one record per CDR3 protein. This sample has about 52,000 distinct CDR3 sequences, with roughly 7.4% found just once. Sequencing used PBMCs, obtained at follow-up. The receptor set was obtained from a female donor with early-stage non-small cell lung cancer.

This clonotype was seen a handful of times. V gene TRBV7-3 combines with J gene TRBJ1-1; D gene uncertain. The CDR3 covers 14 residues. V was trimmed by 7 bases and J by 5 bases, leaving 17 bases between them. CDR1 is SGHTA, CDR2 FQGTGA, per germline. CDR3 nucleotides: TGTGCCAGCACCCGACGGCGGATGGGGACTGAAGCTTTCTTT. Protein product: CASTRRRMGTEAFF.

This clonotype was found many times. This chain connects TRBV7-2 to TRBJ1-1, with 7 bases matching TRBD1. V trimming: 4 bases; J trimming: 7 bases; junction bases outside the gene matches: 12. There are 15 residues in the CDR3. Germline assignment: CDR1 SGHTA and CDR2 FQGNSA. For the CDR3, the DNA is TGTGCCAGCAGCTCTCACCCCGGGACAGCCCGTGAAGCTTTCTTT. Its translation: CASSSHPGTAREAFF.

There are many counts of this clonotype. The chain uses TRBV5-1 and TRBJ2-3; 13 positions agree with TRBD2. With 2 bases clipped from V and 5 bases from J, the junction kept 5 bases outside the gene matches. CDR1 is SGHRS and CDR2 is YFSETQ in the germline V gene. The CDR3 is 16 residues long. CDR3 nucleotide sequence: TGCGCCAGCAGCTTTGGACTAGCGGGGGATTTAGATACGCAGTATTTT. Residues: CASSFGLAGDLDTQYF.

This chain joins TRBV7-9 and TRBJ2-7, with D possibly being TRBD2 (6 bases). Germline CDR1 reads SEHNR; CDR2 reads FQNEAQ (reference sequence). V was trimmed by 5 bases and J by 0 bases, leaving 14 bases between them. The CDR3 is made up of 15 amino acids. The CDR3 DNA reads as TGTGCCAGCAGCCCACAGACTAGAGACTCCTACGAGCAGTACTTC. It is translated as CASSPQTRDSYEQYF.

This clonotype was detected many times. The chain couples TRBV6-2 or TRBV6-3 to TRBJ2-2; a weak D match, TRBD1 (5 bases). Germline V gene lookup returns CDR1 MNHEY and CDR2 SVGEGT. Trimming removed 2 bases at V and 3 bases at J, with 19 bases between. The CDR3 length is 18 residues. The CDR3 sequence is CASSYIVGRKVDTGELFF. The DNA for the CDR3 is TGTGCCAGCAGTTACATCGTGGGGCGAAAGGTAGACACCGGGGAGCTGTTTTTT.

This clonotype was counted ten times or more. The chain couples TRBV20-1 to TRBJ1-1; 7 nucleotides agree with TRBD1. CDR3 length: 14 residues. After removal of 6 bases from V and 3 bases from J, the junction contained 10 bases not matched to a gene. CDR1 is DFQATT, CDR2 SNEGSKA, per germline (reference sequence). CDR3 protein: CSAESDRDHTEAFF. In nucleotides, the CDR3 is TGCAGTGCCGAATCCGACAGGGACCACACTGAAGCTTTCTTT.

This clonotype showed up just a few times. CDR3 bases: TGCAGTGCTACCCCGGAGGCTGAAGCTTTCTTT. Protein sequence: CSATPEAEAFF. The chain uses TRBV20-1 and TRBJ1-1; D uncertain. CDR1 is DFQATT and CDR2 is SNEGSKA in the germline V gene (reference sequence). The CDR3 extends over 11 amino acids. The germline V and J ends were trimmed by 4 bases and 6 bases, with 9 bases remaining between them.

The genes are TRBV30 and TRBJ1-2; TRBD1 matches at 7 bases. The germline V gene has CDR1 GTSNPN and CDR2 SVGIG (reference sequence). The length of the CDR3 is 13 residues. The J segment lost 4 bases and the V segment lost 5 bases, leaving 7 bases of the junction unmatched. CDR3 in amino acids: CAWALTGAYGYTF. CDR3 DNA: TGTGCCTGGGCCCTCACAGGGGCCTATGGCTACACCTTC.

The chain has TRBV28 and TRBJ2-3; 13 positions agree with TRBD2. V lost 5 bases to trimming and J lost 5 bases; unmatched junction nucleotides: 7. CDR1 is MDHEN, CDR2 SYDVKM, per germline. The CDR3 runs 16 residues. The DNA for the CDR3 is TGTGCCAGCAGTACCACTAGCGGGGGGGCGGTAGATACGCAGTATTTT. Encoded protein: CASSTTSGGAVDTQYF.

This clonotype appeared many times. The V gene is TRBV27, the J gene TRBJ1-5; 8 positions match TRBD1. After removal of 4 bases from V and 6 bases from J, the junction contained 8 bases not matched to a gene. The CDR3 sequence is 15 residues long. The germline CDR1 and CDR2 sequences are MNHEY and SMNVEV (reference sequence). DNA for the CDR3: TGTGCCAGCAGTTCTGTGTTCAGGGGGCTTCAGCCCCAGCATTTT. Translating it yields CASSSVFRGLQPQHF.

V and J are TRBV20-1 and TRBJ2-5, with 9 positions matching TRBD2. Per the germline V gene, CDR1 is DFQATT and CDR2 is SNEGSKA (reference sequence). This CDR3 region has 13 residues. Germline trimming cut 5 bases from V and 3 bases from J; bases unmatched to any gene: 4. The CDR3 region has the DNA TGCAGTGCTCCCGTAGCGGGGGAAGAGACCCAGTACTTC. Protein sequence: CSAPVAGEETQYF.

This clonotype has just a few counts. The chain is built from TRBV6-2 or TRBV6-3 and TRBJ2-1; tentative D call: TRBD2 (6 bases). The CDR3 is made up of 16 amino acids. From germline, CDR1 is MNHEY and CDR2 SVGEGT. V shed 8 bases and J shed 4 bases, with 21 bases lying between them. For the CDR3, the DNA is TGTGCCAGCGTGGAGGGTGGGGGTCCATCTTACAATGAGCAGTTCTTC. Its translation is CASVEGGGPSYNEQFF.

The chain joins TRBV14 to TRBJ1-1, with D uncertain. The CDR3 extends over 13 amino acids. Looked up from germline, CDR1 is SGHDN and CDR2 is FVKESK. The V end was cut by 0 bases, the J end by 0 bases, with 2 bases between. The CDR3 DNA reads as TGTGCCAGCAGCCAAGATATGAACACTGAAGCTTTCTTT. It encodes CASSQDMNTEAFF.

Many counts were recorded for this clonotype. The chain couples TRBV2 to TRBJ2-3, with D possibly being TRBD1 (5 bases). The V gene lost 7 bases and the J gene lost 0 bases, with 14 bases spanning the gap. CDR3 length: 15 amino acids. Germline lookup yields CDR1 SNHLY and CDR2 FYNNEI. The CDR3 DNA is TGTGCCAGCACCGACCAGGGTGTAAGCACAGATACGCAGTATTTT. This gives the protein CASTDQGVSTDTQYF.

This clonotype was observed a handful of times. The chain joins TRBV10-1 to TRBJ2-7, with D possibly matching TRBD1 (6 bases). The V and J ends lost 5 bases and 5 bases respectively, with 16 bases between them. Germline lookup yields CDR1 WNHNN and CDR2 SYGVQD (reference sequence). This CDR3 has 14 amino acids. This chain's CDR3 is CASSPTGLIDEQYF. CDR3 sequence (DNA): TGCGCCAGCAGTCCGACAGGTTTGATAGACGAGCAGTACTTC.

This clonotype turned up a few times. The chain links TRBV7-6 to TRBJ2-3; 7 nucleotides agree with TRBD2. The V segment lost 3 bases and the J segment 1 base; nucleotides outside the gene matches: 4. Germline V CDR1 and CDR2: SGHVS, FNYEAQ. The CDR3 is 15 amino acids. CDR3 in amino acids: CASSFGLAGTDTQYF. As DNA, the CDR3 is TGTGCCAGCAGCTTCGGTCTAGCGGGCACAGATACGCAGTATTTT.

In this sample, this clonotype turned up many times. This chain uses TRBV5-1 with TRBJ1-2, with 12 bases fitting TRBD1. CDR3 length: 16 amino acids. CDR1 SGHRS and CDR2 YFSETQ come from the germline V gene. After removal of 5 bases from V and 6 bases from J, the junction contained 11 bases not matched to a gene. CDR3 in DNA: TGCGCCAGCAGACTATCCCGGGACAGGGGGCCGGATGGCTACACCTTC. Protein product: CASRLSRDRGPDGYTF.

The chain uses TRBV12-3 or TRBV12-4 and TRBJ2-2, with TRBD1 as a possible D gene (6 bases). V shed 5 bases and J shed 6 bases, with 13 bases lying between them. The CDR3 totals 14 residues. CDR3 DNA: TGTGCCAGCAGTCCGGGACAAAGGGCCGGGGAGCTGTTTTTT. Translated: CASSPGQRAGELFF.

This clonotype was observed at least ten times. V is TRBV4-1 and J is TRBJ1-1, with TRBD1 identical over 9 bases. J gave up 7 bases and V 3 bases, and 6 bases lay outside the gene matches. The CDR3 is made up of 14 amino acids. The V gene's germline CDR1 is MGHRA and CDR2 YSYEKL. Here the CDR3 DNA reads TGCGCCAGCAGCCAGGGACAGGGACCGCTTGAAGCTTTCTTT. Protein product: CASSQGQGPLEAFF.

This clonotype was counted many times. The chain is built from TRBV7-2 and TRBJ2-3, with D possibly being TRBD1 or TRBD2 (5 bases each). This CDR3 has 15 amino acids. V lost 3 bases and J lost 2, with 12 bases in between. Germline lookup yields CDR1 SGHTA and CDR2 FQGNSA. CDR3 sequence: CASSFNPGATDTQYF. CDR3 DNA: TGTGCCAGCAGCTTTAATCCCGGGGCCACAGATACGCAGTATTTT.

This clonotype was counted at least ten times. This chain links TRBV5-4 with TRBJ2-5; no clear D. This CDR3 has 13 amino acids. V lost 8 bases, J lost 1 base, and 12 bases lay in between. Per germline, CDR1 SGHNT and CDR2 YYREEE (reference sequence). The chain's CDR3 is CASSGELQETQYF. Written as DNA, the CDR3 is TGTGCCAGTAGTGGGGAACTCCAAGAGACCCAGTACTTC.

The gene calls are TRBV2 and TRBJ2-3, with D unclear. V lost 0 bases to trimming and J lost 9 bases, with 4 bases between them. The CDR3 loop spans 11 amino acids. Germline V CDR1 and CDR2: SNHLY, FYNNEI. Here the CDR3 DNA reads TGTGCCAGCAGTGAAGCGCTCACGCAGTATTTT. This sequence encodes CASSEALTQYF.

This chain connects TRBV6-6 to TRBJ1-5; D is ambiguous. Trimming took off 2 bases at V and 4 bases at J, with 3 bases between the two ends. The CDR3 spans 12 residues. From germline, CDR1 is MNHNY and CDR2 SVGAGI (reference sequence). CDR3 sequence: CASSYQNQPQHF. Here the CDR3 DNA reads TGTGCCAGCAGTTACCAAAATCAGCCCCAGCATTTT.

This clonotype turned up a few times. The chain is built from TRBV3-1 and TRBJ1-1, with 9 bases fitting TRBD1. There are 14 residues in the CDR3. Losses at the gene ends were 6 bases for V and 5 bases for J; bases not matched to a gene: 7. Germline V gene data show CDR1 as LGHDT and CDR2 as YNNKEL (reference sequence). CDR3 DNA: TGTGCCAGCAGGCCGGGACAGGGAGGAACTGAAGCTTTCTTT. Protein: CASRPGQGGTEAFF.

The J gene is TRBJ2-3, the V gene TRBV5-1; 7 nucleotides align to TRBD2. The J segment lost 4 bases and the V segment lost 0 bases, leaving 2 bases of the junction unmatched. Germline V lookup: CDR1 SGHRS, CDR2 YFSETQ. The CDR3 sequence is 14 residues long. The CDR3 here is CASSLGLAADTQYF. CDR3 nucleotides: TGCGCCAGCAGCTTGGGACTAGCAGCAGATACGCAGTATTTT.

This clonotype was detected only a few times. The chain recombines TRBV10-2 with TRBJ2-3, with no clear D. The germline gives CDR1 WSHSY, CDR2 SAAADI. Deletions cut 6 bases from V and 1 base from J, with 5 bases between. The CDR3 spans 12 residues. In nucleotides, the CDR3 is TGCGCCAGCAGATCTGGCACAGATACGCAGTATTTT. This codes for CASRSGTDTQYF.

The chain is built from TRBV12-3 or TRBV12-4 and TRBJ1-1, with TRBD1 as a possible D gene (5 bases). V lost 8 bases to trimming and J lost 3 bases, with 10 bases between them. CDR3 length: 12 amino acids. The CDR3 DNA reads as TGTGCCAGCGGTGCCAGGGACACTGAAGCTTTCTTT. Translation: CASGARDTEAFF.

As regards this clonotype: This sequence may be a read error, since a much larger clone differs from it by one base. The rearrangement uses TRBV2 and TRBJ2-7; 8 nucleotides align to TRBD1. V shed 10 bases and J 4 bases; nucleotides not matched to a gene: 9. The CDR3 spans 13 residues. CDR1 and CDR2 from the germline V gene are SNHLY and FYNNEI. CDR3 in DNA: TGTGCCAACAAAAGGACAGGGCTTTACGAGCAGTACTTC. Its translation: CANKRTGLYEQYF.

The table lists this clonotype with a few counts. The CDR3 here is CASSELSGAYGYTF. In DNA form, the CDR3 reads TGTGCCAGCAGTGAATTGTCCGGGGCCTATGGCTACACCTTC. The gene calls are TRBV25-1 and TRBJ1-2, with a weak D call TRBD1 (5 bases). This CDR3 region has 14 residues. V was trimmed by 1 base and J by 4 bases, leaving 10 bases between them. Germline assignment: CDR1 MGHDK and CDR2 SYGVNS.

The chain is built from TRBV7-2 and TRBJ2-3; D perhaps matches TRBD2 (7 bases). The ends were cut back, 5 bases at V and 5 bases at J, with 17 bases in the middle. The CDR3 covers 15 residues. Germline CDR1 is SGHTA and CDR2 is FQGNSA. The CDR3 DNA reads TGTGCCAGCAGCCGGGCCGGGGGGCAGGGAGATACGCAGTATTTT. Protein sequence: CASSRAGGQGDTQYF.